The sample holds one count of the clone carrying this TCR beta chain. As yet, its antigen is unknown. Germline CDR1 LNHDA, CDR2 SQIVND (reference sequence). V shed 5 bases and J shed 3 bases, with 18 bases lying between them. This CDR3 is 16 amino acids long. This sample is drawn from a study of cytomegalovirus exposure and HLA in healthy donors. Overall study results and limits: An analysis was carried out at a later point. It showed that HLA-associated TCR beta chains were more clonally expanded than equally common non-associated chains.

A multiplex PCR was run with 60 Vbeta primers and 13 Jbeta primers. Profiled with immunoSEQ multiplex PCR; TCRdb holds only in-frame clones, not every one. The repertoire holds approximately 85,000 clones, with roughly 78% as singletons. Input material: PBMCs. This clonotype was sampled from a man aged 30 to 39 in good health and CMV-seronegative. V and J are TRBV19 and TRBJ2-3, with D possibly TRBD2 on 7 matching bases. CDR3 sequence (DNA): TGTGCCAGTAGTGTACCTGAGGGGGGGGTAACAGATACGCAGTATTTT. Its protein product is CASSVPEGGVTDTQYF. The entire variable domain, with the rest obtained from reference TRBV19 and TRBJ2-3, is as follows: DGGITQSPKYLFRKEGQNVTLSCEQNLNHDAMYWYRQDPGQGLRLIYYSQIVNDFQKGDIAEGYSVSREKKESFPLTVTSAQKNPTAFYLCASSVPEGGVTDTQYFGPGTRLTVL.